This TCR beta chain was captured in a study of neoadjuvant nivolumab and ipilimumab in lung cancer. The table came from immunoSEQ multiplex PCR; TCRdb's copy has only in-frame clones and leaves some out. The table has tens of thousands of clones, more than 90% seen once. The sequence came from an adult with non-small cell lung cancer. The sequenced sample was peripheral blood, obtained after neoadjuvant nivolumab, alone or with ipilimumab, at or shortly before surgery.

The CDR3 sequence: CASSLLGGEAFF. The CDR3 DNA reads as TGTGCCAGCAGCTTGCTTGGGGGTGAGGCTTTCTTT. The chain couples TRBV5-4 to TRBJ1-1; a weak D match, TRBD1 (5 bases). Trimming cost V 1 base and J 11 bases, with 12 bases left between them. Germline lookup yields CDR1 SGHNT and CDR2 YYREEE (reference sequence). The CDR3 contains 12 residues.